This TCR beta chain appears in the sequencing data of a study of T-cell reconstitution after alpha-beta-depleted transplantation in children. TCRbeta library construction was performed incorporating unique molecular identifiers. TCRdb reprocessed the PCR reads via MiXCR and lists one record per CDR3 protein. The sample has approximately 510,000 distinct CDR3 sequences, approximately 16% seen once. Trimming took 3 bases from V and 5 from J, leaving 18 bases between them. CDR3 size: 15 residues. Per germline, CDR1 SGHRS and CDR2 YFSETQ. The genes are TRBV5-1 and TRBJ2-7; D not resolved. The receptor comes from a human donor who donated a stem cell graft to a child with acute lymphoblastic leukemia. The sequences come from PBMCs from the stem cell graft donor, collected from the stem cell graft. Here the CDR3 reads CASSSDRHERNEQYF. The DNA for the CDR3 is TGCGCCAGCAGCTCGGACCGACATGAGAGGAACGAGCAGTACTTC.